The 26 T cell receptor beta chains below come from one sample, sequenced in a study of CXCR3-negative and CXCR3-positive naive CD8 T cells. For these receptors, no antigen is known. General study points: For CXCR3-positive naive cells, TRB CDR3s were more hydrophobic than those of CXCR3-negative naive cells.

Via 5' RACE with UMI labels, TRB cDNA libraries were prepared. TCRdb re-called the 5' RACE reads and gives one entry per CDR3 protein, without DNA. This sample lists around 150,000 distinct CDR3 sequences; its ten largest clones have around 0.41%. The source material was naive CXCR3+ CD8+ T cells from blood. As to subset: CD45RO-CCR7+CD27+CD95- naive CD8+ T cells expressing CXCR3 (TNR3+). These receptors originate from a human donor in good health. Some clones in this sample may be carry-over from other donors' samples.

CDR3 amino acids: CASSSAGRAYEQYF. The chain employs TRBV12-3 or TRBV12-4 and TRBJ2-7. The CDR3 is 14 amino acids.

This sequence joins TRBV29-1 and TRBJ1-5. The CDR3 is made up of 12 amino acids. From germline, CDR1 is SQVTM and CDR2 ANQGSEA. The CDR3 sequence: CSVGGWNQPQHF. Full variable domain (remainder filled in from reference TRBV29-1 and TRBJ1-5): SAVISQKPSRDICQRGTSLTIQCQVDSQVTMMFWYRQQPGQSLTLIATANQGSEATYESGFVIDKFPISRPNLTFSTLTVSNMSPEDSSIYLCSVGGWNQPQHFGDGTRLSIL.

The chain links TRBV7-9 to TRBJ2-1. The germline gives CDR1 SEHNR, CDR2 FQNEAQ (reference sequence). The CDR3 runs to 11 residues. CDR3 region: CASSGRTTGFF.

The chain couples TRBV7-9 to TRBJ1-1. From germline, CDR1 is SEHNR and CDR2 FQNEAQ (reference sequence). This CDR3 contains 17 residues. The CDR3 reads CASRPAEGSLRDTEAFF.

The V call is TRBV10-3, the J call TRBJ2-1. This CDR3 has 13 amino acids. Germline values: CDR1 ENHRY, CDR2 SYGVKD. The CDR3 reads CAIADGDYNEQFF.

V is TRBV6-5 and J is TRBJ2-5; TCRdb's D call, TRBD1, is unchecked because there is no DNA. Germline CDR1 is MNHEY and CDR2 is SVGAGI. CDR3 length: 15 residues. The CDR3 reads CASSPRTADQETQYF.

The chain couples TRBV28 to TRBJ2-7; TCRdb reports TRBD2, a call that lacks DNA to check it against. Germline assignment: CDR1 MDHEN and CDR2 SYDVKM. The CDR3 loop spans 14 amino acids. CDR3 loop: CASSILAGGYEQYF.

The chain has TRBV27 and TRBJ2-7; TCRdb returns TRBD2, unconfirmable since there is no DNA. This CDR3 has 14 amino acids. Germline-derived CDR1 and CDR2 are MNHEY and SMNVEV (reference sequence). CDR3 protein: CASSLGENPYEQYF.

The chain has TRBV6-5 and TRBJ2-1; checking the TCRdb D call of TRBD1 is not possible without DNA. Germline CDR1 is MNHEY and CDR2 is SVGAGI. The CDR3 has 15 residues. CDR3 loop: CASSYGTGGYNEQFF.

V usage is TRBV10-3 and J usage is TRBJ2-3; TCRdb indicates TRBD1, and absent DNA this call remains unverified. The V gene's germline CDR1 is ENHRY and CDR2 SYGVKD. CDR3 length: 13 amino acids. This chain's CDR3 is CAMWTVSTDTQYF.

The rearrangement joins TRBV11-1 to TRBJ2-1. Germline V gene sequence: CDR1 SGHAT, CDR2 FQDESV (reference sequence). The CDR3 is made up of 12 amino acids. CDR3 residues: CASSLFYNEQFF.

The V and J genes are TRBV6-2 or TRBV6-3 and TRBJ2-7; the TCRdb D gene call, TRBD1, has no DNA to confirm it. The CDR3 consists of 13 residues. Germline assignment: CDR1 MNHEY and CDR2 SVGEGT. The CDR3 here is CASRSDRGYEQYF.

The gene calls are TRBV6-2 or TRBV6-3 and TRBJ2-7; the TCRdb call, TRBD1, lacks DNA for checking. This CDR3 comprises 17 residues. Germline V gene lookup returns CDR1 MNHEY and CDR2 SVGEGT. The CDR3 loop reads CASSYFYSGTDGYEQYF.

The chain joins TRBV25-1 to TRBJ1-2; TCRdb calls TRBD1, which cannot be checked without DNA. This CDR3 spans 15 amino acids. CDR1 and CDR2 from the germline V gene are MGHDK and SYGVNS. CDR3 amino acids: CASSEVGQGVYGYTF.

The V gene is TRBV11-3, the J gene TRBJ2-1; TCRdb's D call of TRBD1 is untestable without DNA. The CDR3 sequence is 14 residues long. Germline V gives CDR1 SGHNT, CDR2 YENEEA. The CDR3 protein is CASRGQGGGNEQFF.

V and J are TRBV3-1 and TRBJ2-1; absent DNA, TCRdb's TRBD2 call cannot be checked. This CDR3 has 15 amino acids. CDR1 LGHDT and CDR2 YNNKEL come from the germline V gene (reference sequence). CDR3 in amino acids: CASSQGAGDGNEQFF.

The rearrangement joins TRBV19 to TRBJ2-1; no DNA is available, so the TRBD1 call from TCRdb remains unchecked. Germline CDR1 LNHDA, CDR2 SQIVND (reference sequence). This CDR3 has 15 amino acids. CDR3 protein: CASSYMAGDHNEQFF.

V gene TRBV29-1 combines with J gene TRBJ1-3. Germline CDR1 SQVTM, CDR2 ANQGSEA. This CDR3 region has 13 residues. CDR3 protein: CSVGKSSGNTIYF.

V usage is TRBV12-3 or TRBV12-4 and J usage is TRBJ2-7; the D call from TCRdb, TRBD2, cannot be confirmed without DNA. CDR3 length: 15 amino acids. The CDR3 protein is CASSDGLAGGYEQYF.

The chain has TRBV12-3 or TRBV12-4 and TRBJ2-3; TCRdb's D gene call, TRBD2, goes unchecked for lack of DNA. This CDR3 spans 15 amino acids. The chain's CDR3 is CASIRGTAYTDTQYF.

The rearrangement links TRBV28 to TRBJ2-1; the D call from TCRdb, TRBD2, cannot be confirmed without DNA. CDR3 length: 16 residues. Germline-derived CDR1 and CDR2 are MDHEN and SYDVKM. The CDR3 sequence: CASSLEGRSSYDEQFF.

CDR3 protein: CASSPGPSGGISYNEQFF. The chain joins TRBV11-2 to TRBJ2-1; no DNA is available, so the TRBD2 call from TCRdb remains unchecked. There are 18 residues in the CDR3. Germline V gene sequence: CDR1 SGHAT, CDR2 FQNNGV.

The V call is TRBV10-3, the J call TRBJ2-4; as DNA is missing, the TRBD1 call by TCRdb cannot be tested. The V gene's germline CDR1 is ENHRY and CDR2 SYGVKD. This CDR3 region has 13 residues. CDR3 residues: CAISESWGNIQYF.

The chain couples TRBV7-8 to TRBJ2-3; TCRdb returns TRBD2, unconfirmable since there is no DNA. CDR3 length: 16 amino acids. The germline V gene encodes CDR1 SGHVS and CDR2 FQNEAQ. CDR3 sequence reads: CASSLVRTSDTDTQYF.

The chain uses TRBV12-3 or TRBV12-4 and TRBJ2-1; TCRdb selects TRBD1, and the lack of DNA leaves this call unchecked. CDR3 length: 15 residues. The CDR3 is CASSLGDRGRGEQFF.

V gene TRBV4-3 combines with J gene TRBJ2-2; absent DNA, TCRdb's TRBD1 call cannot be checked. Germline V gives CDR1 LGHNA, CDR2 YSLEER. This CDR3 has 17 residues. The CDR3: CASSQSLGTSNTGELFF.